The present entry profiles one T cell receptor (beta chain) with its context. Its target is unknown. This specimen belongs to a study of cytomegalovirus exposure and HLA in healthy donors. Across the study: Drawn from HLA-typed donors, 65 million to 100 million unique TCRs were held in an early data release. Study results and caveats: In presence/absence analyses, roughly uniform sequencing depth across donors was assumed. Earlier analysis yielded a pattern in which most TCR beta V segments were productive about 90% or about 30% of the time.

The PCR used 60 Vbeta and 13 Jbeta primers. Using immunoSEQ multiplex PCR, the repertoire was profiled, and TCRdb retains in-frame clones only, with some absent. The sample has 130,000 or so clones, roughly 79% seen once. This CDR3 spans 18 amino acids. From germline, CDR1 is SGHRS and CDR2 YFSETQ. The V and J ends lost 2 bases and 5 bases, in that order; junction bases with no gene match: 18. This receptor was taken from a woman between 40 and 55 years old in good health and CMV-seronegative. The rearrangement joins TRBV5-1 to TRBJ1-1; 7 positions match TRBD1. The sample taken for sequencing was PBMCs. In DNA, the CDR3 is TGCGCCAGCAGCTTAAGGACAGGCTTGCGTGGGGAGTGGACTGAAGCTTTCTTT. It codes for CASSLRTGLRGEWTEAFF.